This T cell receptor beta chain was retrieved from a study of Graves' ophthalmopathy and Graves' hyperthyroidism. Study-wide results and caveats: The model predicted ophthalmopathy progression with roughly 71% sensitivity and 72% to 85% specificity.

The TCR beta CDR3 regions underwent amplification from RNA transcripts. Second-round multiplex PCR came after a first-round RT-PCR that employed HTBI primers. TCRdb fed the multiplex PCR reads into MiXCR, producing one record per CDR3 protein. The table includes approximately 160,000 distinct CDR3 sequences, approximately 40% detected once. This clonotype was seen repeatedly, ten times or more. The antigen is unknown. Losses at the gene ends were 10 bases for V and 3 bases for J; bases not matched to a gene: 9. Germline V gene lookup returns CDR1 MDHEN and CDR2 SYDVKM. There are 13 residues in the CDR3.

V is TRBV28 and J is TRBJ2-7; the match to TRBD1 covers 7 bases. The sequenced sample was peripheral blood. This TCR was recovered from a man aged 25-45 years with Graves' ophthalmopathy. The chain's CDR3 is CATGIDRDYEQYF. Here the CDR3 DNA reads TGTGCCACCGGAATCGACAGGGACTACGAGCAGTACTTC. The whole variable domain, filled in from reference TRBV28 and TRBJ2-7, reads DVKVTQSSRYLVKRTGEKVFLECVQDMDHENMFWYRQDPGLGLRLIYFSYDVKMKEKGDIPEGYSVSREKKERFSLILESASTNQTSMYLCATGIDRDYEQYFGPGTRLTVT.